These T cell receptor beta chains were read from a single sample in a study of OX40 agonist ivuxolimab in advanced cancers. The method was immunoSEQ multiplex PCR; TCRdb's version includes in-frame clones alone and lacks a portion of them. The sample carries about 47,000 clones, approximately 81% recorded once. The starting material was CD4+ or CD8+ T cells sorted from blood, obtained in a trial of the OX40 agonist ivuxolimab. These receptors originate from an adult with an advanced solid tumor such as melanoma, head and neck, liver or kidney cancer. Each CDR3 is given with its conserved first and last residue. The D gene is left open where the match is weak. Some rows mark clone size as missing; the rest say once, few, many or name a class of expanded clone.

DNA: TGTGCCAGCAGCTCCTATTCTGGCACAGATACGCAGTATTTT
CDR3: CASSSYSGTDTQYF
J: TRBJ2-3
length: 14
D: -
size: once
V: TRBV7-6

DNA: TGTGCCAGCAGCTCCCCTCTAGCGGGAGTCGACGAGCAGTACTTC
CDR3: CASSSPLAGVDEQYF
J: TRBJ2-7
length: 15
D: TRBD2
size: -
V: TRBV7-9

DNA: TGTGCCAGCAGCTTAGCACAGGGAACCCACGAGCAGTACTTC
CDR3: CASSLAQGTHEQYF
J: TRBJ2-7
length: 14
D: -
size: once
V: TRBV7-9

DNA: TGTGCCAGCAGCGGAGGGGGCTATCCCTACGAGCAGTACTTC
CDR3: CASSGGGYPYEQYF
J: TRBJ2-7
length: 14
D: TRBD1
size: -
V: TRBV9

DNA: TGTGCCAGCAGCAGGCGGGCTAAGGAGCGCGACGGGACACCGAACAATGAGCAGTTCTTC
CDR3: CASSRRAKERDGTPNNEQFF
J: TRBJ2-1
length: 20
D: -
size: -
V: TRBV21-1

DNA: TGCGCCAGCAGCACGGGGGGGGATTATGCTGAAGCTTTCTTT
CDR3: CASSTGGDYAEAFF
J: TRBJ1-1
length: 14
D: -
size: -
V: TRBV4-1

DNA: TGTGCCAGCAGTTTAACCGCGAGGGACACCTATCAGCCCCAGCATTTT
CDR3: CASSLTARDTYQPQHF
J: TRBJ1-5
length: 16
D: -
size: -
V: TRBV27

DNA: TGCGCCAGCAGCCAAGATGGGGGACTAGCGGGAGAGAATGAGCAGTTCTTC
CDR3: CASSQDGGLAGENEQFF
J: TRBJ2-1
length: 17
D: TRBD2
size: -
V: TRBV4-1

DNA: TGTGCCAGCAGTCCCGGGACAGCGAACACTGAAGCTTTCTTT
CDR3: CASSPGTANTEAFF
J: TRBJ1-1
length: 14
D: TRBD1
size: -
V: TRBV27

DNA: TGTGCCAGCAGTTTAAGCCCCTACAATGAGCAGTTCTTC
CDR3: CASSLSPYNEQFF
J: TRBJ2-1
length: 13
D: -
size: -
V: TRBV27

DNA: TGTGCCAGCAGCTTTGCAAATATCGGGGATGAGCAGTTCTTC
CDR3: CASSFANIGDEQFF
J: TRBJ2-1
length: 14
D: -
size: -
V: TRBV7-9

DNA: TGTGCCAGCAAGGTCCTGGTTGACGCCTACGAGCAGTACTTC
CDR3: CASKVLVDAYEQYF
J: TRBJ2-7
length: 14
D: -
size: once
V: TRBV7-6

DNA: TGTGCCAGCATGGGAGAGACCCAGTACTTC
CDR3: CASMGETQYF
J: TRBJ2-5
length: 10
D: -
size: -
V: TRBV28

DNA: TGCGCCAGCAGCCCATCTGGGAACACTGAAGCTTTCTTT
CDR3: CASSPSGNTEAFF
J: TRBJ1-1
length: 13
D: -
size: once
V: TRBV4-3

DNA: TGTGCCACCCAACGGGACGACTCCTACGAGCAGTACTTC
CDR3: CATQRDDSYEQYF
J: TRBJ2-7
length: 13
D: -
size: once
V: TRBV6-4

DNA: TGTGCCAGCAGAACGGTGGGCGACTACACCTTC
CDR3: CASRTVGDYTF
J: TRBJ1-2
length: 11
D: -
size: -
V: TRBV5-5

DNA: TGTGCCAGCAGTTCGGACACTTCCTACGAGCAGTACTTC
CDR3: CASSSDTSYEQYF
J: TRBJ2-7
length: 13
D: -
size: -
V: TRBV28

DNA: TGTGCCAGCAGCTTAGGTCTTCGGCTAGCGGGAGTTAGAGAGACCCAGTACTTC
CDR3: CASSLGLRLAGVRETQYF
J: TRBJ2-5
length: 18
D: TRBD2
size: -
V: TRBV11-1

DNA: TGCAGCGTTGAAGATATGCAGTACAATGAGCAGTTCTTC
CDR3: CSVEDMQYNEQFF
J: TRBJ2-1
length: 13
D: -
size: -
V: TRBV29-1

DNA: TGTGCCAGCACCTCGGACATATCTGCCTACGAGCAGTACTTC
CDR3: CASTSDISAYEQYF
J: TRBJ2-7
length: 14
D: -
size: -
V: TRBV27

DNA: TGCGCCAGCAGCCAGACAGGGCCTCAGCCCCAGCATTTT
CDR3: CASSQTGPQPQHF
J: TRBJ1-5
length: 13
D: TRBD1
size: -
V: TRBV5-1

DNA: TGTGCCAGCAGTTCTCCGGGACAGGGCGAGGCCGGGGAGCTGTTTTTT
CDR3: CASSSPGQGEAGELFF
J: TRBJ2-2
length: 16
D: TRBD1
size: -
V: TRBV27

DNA: TGTGCCAGCAGCTCCACAGGGTCGGGGGACTACAATGAGCAGTTCTTC
CDR3: CASSSTGSGDYNEQFF
J: TRBJ2-1
length: 16
D: -
size: -
V: TRBV7-9

DNA: TGTGCATTCACAGGGGGGAACACCGGGGAGCTGTTTTTT
CDR3: CAFTGGNTGELFF
J: TRBJ2-2
length: 13
D: TRBD1
size: once
V: TRBV5-4

DNA: TGTGCCAGCAGCGTAGAGGGGGGCCCTAGTGAAAAACTGTTTTTT
CDR3: CASSVEGGPSEKLFF
J: TRBJ1-4
length: 15
D: -
size: -
V: TRBV9

DNA: TGTGCCAGCGCTTTATCGGGACAGGGTTTGTTTCCCTCTTATGGCTACACCTTC
CDR3: CASALSGQGLFPSYGYTF
J: TRBJ1-2
length: 18
D: TRBD1
size: -
V: TRBV2

DNA: TGTGCCAGCAGTCCCTTGACACCAGATACGCAGTATTTT
CDR3: CASSPLTPDTQYF
J: TRBJ2-3
length: 13
D: -
size: -
V: TRBV6-5

DNA: TGTGCCAGCAGCCTAGACACCTATGGCTACACCTTC
CDR3: CASSLDTYGYTF
J: TRBJ1-2
length: 12
D: -
size: -
V: TRBV5-4

DNA: TGTGCCAGCAGTTTAAGCGGTGGGGACATTGAGAGGTATGGCTACACCTTC
CDR3: CASSLSGGDIERYGYTF
J: TRBJ1-2
length: 17
D: -
size: -
V: TRBV28

DNA: TGCGCCAGCAAGGCCTCCCAGAACTGGAATTCACCCCTCCACTTT
CDR3: CASKASQNWNSPLHF
J: TRBJ1-6
length: 15
D: -
size: -
V: TRBV4-3

DNA: TGTGCCAGCAGCCCCACGCCGACCGGGTCCCACGAGCAGTACTTC
CDR3: CASSPTPTGSHEQYF
J: TRBJ2-7
length: 15
D: -
size: -
V: TRBV5-6

DNA: TGTGCCAGTAGCAGGACAGGTCCCTCCTACAATGAGCAGTTCTTC
CDR3: CASSRTGPSYNEQFF
J: TRBJ2-1
length: 15
D: TRBD1
size: -
V: TRBV19

DNA: TGTGCCAGTAGTATCGCCCTAGGAAGCACTGAAGCTTTCTTT
CDR3: CASSIALGSTEAFF
J: TRBJ1-1
length: 14
D: -
size: -
V: TRBV19

DNA: TGTGCCAGCAGCTCAAGTGACAGGGGGCAGGAATTCTATGGCTACACCTTC
CDR3: CASSSSDRGQEFYGYTF
J: TRBJ1-2
length: 17
D: TRBD1
size: -
V: TRBV7-9

DNA: TGCGCCAGCAGCGCCTTAGGGGGGGATGAGCAGTTCTTC
CDR3: CASSALGGDEQFF
J: TRBJ2-1
length: 13
D: -
size: -
V: TRBV4-1

DNA: TGTGCCAGCAGCAACAGGGTAGGGTACACTGAAGCTTTCTTT
CDR3: CASSNRVGYTEAFF
J: TRBJ1-1
length: 14
D: -
size: -
V: TRBV11-2

DNA: TGTGCCAGCAGTGAAGACCTAGCGGGATACACAGATACGCAGTATTTT
CDR3: CASSEDLAGYTDTQYF
J: TRBJ2-3
length: 16
D: TRBD2
size: -
V: TRBV2

DNA: TGTGCCAGCAGCTCCGAGGGGGGCTCTGGAAACACCATATATTTT
CDR3: CASSSEGGSGNTIYF
J: TRBJ1-3
length: 15
D: -
size: -
V: TRBV11-2

DNA: TGTGCCAGCAGCCCAGGAGGGAACACTGAAGCTTTCTTT
CDR3: CASSPGGNTEAFF
J: TRBJ1-1
length: 13
D: -
size: -
V: TRBV5-8

DNA: TGTGCCAGCAGTCCTCCCGAATCACAGGGCTATCAGCCCCAGCATTTT
CDR3: CASSPPESQGYQPQHF
J: TRBJ1-5
length: 16
D: -
size: -
V: TRBV28

DNA: TGTGCCAGCATGGGAGGGGAGGGGACCTACGAGCAGTACTTC
CDR3: CASMGGEGTYEQYF
J: TRBJ2-7
length: 14
D: TRBD2
size: -
V: TRBV5-4

DNA: TGTGCCAGCACCAAAGCGGGCCCCTACAATGAGCAGTTCTTC
CDR3: CASTKAGPYNEQFF
J: TRBJ2-1
length: 14
D: -
size: -
V: TRBV7-3

DNA: TGTGCCTGGAGTAGCGGGGGCACCGGGGAGCTGTTTTTT
CDR3: CAWSSGGTGELFF
J: TRBJ2-2
length: 13
D: TRBD2
size: -
V: TRBV30

DNA: TGTGCCAGCAGCCCACAGGCGAACACTGAAGCTTTCTTT
CDR3: CASSPQANTEAFF
J: TRBJ1-1
length: 13
D: -
size: -
V: TRBV6-5

DNA: TGTGCCAGCAGCTCCGGCACAGGAAACACCATATATTTT
CDR3: CASSSGTGNTIYF
J: TRBJ1-3
length: 13
D: -
size: -
V: TRBV11-3

DNA: TGTGCCAGCAGTCCGCTCACGGACAGGGGGCCTGGAAACACCATATATTTT
CDR3: CASSPLTDRGPGNTIYF
J: TRBJ1-3
length: 17
D: TRBD1
size: -
V: TRBV27

DNA: TGTGCCAGCAGCCCAGGGGACACATACAATGAGCAGTTCTTC
CDR3: CASSPGDTYNEQFF
J: TRBJ2-1
length: 14
D: -
size: -
V: TRBV7-2

DNA: TGTGCCAGCAGTTACTCACTAGCGGGGGTATACAATGAGCAGTTCTTC
CDR3: CASSYSLAGVYNEQFF
J: TRBJ2-1
length: 16
D: TRBD2
size: -
V: TRBV6-5

DNA: TGTGCCAGCAGTTTAACCCGAAACAATGAGCAGTTCTTC
CDR3: CASSLTRNNEQFF
J: TRBJ2-1
length: 13
D: -
size: -
V: TRBV27

DNA: TGCGCCAGCAGCTTGGCTCCCGTTAATGAGCAGTTCTTC
CDR3: CASSLAPVNEQFF
J: TRBJ2-1
length: 13
D: -
size: -
V: TRBV5-1

DNA: TGTGCCAGCAGCCCCCAAGTTGGAAACACCATATATTTT
CDR3: CASSPQVGNTIYF
J: TRBJ1-3
length: 13
D: -
size: -
V: TRBV7-8

DNA: TGCGCCAGCAGCCAGTCTGACGGCAGCTACGAGCAGTACTTC
CDR3: CASSQSDGSYEQYF
J: TRBJ2-7
length: 14
D: -
size: -
V: TRBV4-1

DNA: TGTGCCAGCAGTAAAAAGACGACAATTACGCAGTATTTT
CDR3: CASSKKTTITQYF
J: TRBJ2-3
length: 13
D: -
size: -
V: TRBV6-1

DNA: TGTGCCAGCAGCTTGGTTCTAGCGGGAGTAGAGCAGTTCTTC
CDR3: CASSLVLAGVEQFF
J: TRBJ2-1
length: 14
D: TRBD2
size: -
V: TRBV7-9